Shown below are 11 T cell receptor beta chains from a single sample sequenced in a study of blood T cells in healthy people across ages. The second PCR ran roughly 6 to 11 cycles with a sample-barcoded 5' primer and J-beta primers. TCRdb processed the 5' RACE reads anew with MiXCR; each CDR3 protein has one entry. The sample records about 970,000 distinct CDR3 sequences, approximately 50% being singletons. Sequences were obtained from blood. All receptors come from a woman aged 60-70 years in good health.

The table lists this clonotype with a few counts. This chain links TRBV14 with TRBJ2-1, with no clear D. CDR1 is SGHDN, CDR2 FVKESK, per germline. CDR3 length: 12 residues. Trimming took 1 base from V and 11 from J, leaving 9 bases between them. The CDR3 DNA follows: TGTGCCAGCAGCCAAGTTATATTGAAGCAGTTCTTC. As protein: CASSQVILKQFF.

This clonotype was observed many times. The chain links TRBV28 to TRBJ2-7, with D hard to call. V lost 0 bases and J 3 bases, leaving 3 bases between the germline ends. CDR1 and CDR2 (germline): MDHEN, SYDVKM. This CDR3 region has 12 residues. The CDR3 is CASSLWFYEQYF. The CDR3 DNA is TGTGCCAGCAGTTTATGGTTCTACGAGCAGTACTTC.

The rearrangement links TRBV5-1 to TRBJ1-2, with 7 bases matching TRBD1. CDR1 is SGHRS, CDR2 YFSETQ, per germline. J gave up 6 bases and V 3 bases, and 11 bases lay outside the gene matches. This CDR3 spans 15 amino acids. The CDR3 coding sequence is TGCGCCAGCAGCTGGGGCCAAGGGGGCGCGGATGGCTACACCTTC. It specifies CASSWGQGGADGYTF.

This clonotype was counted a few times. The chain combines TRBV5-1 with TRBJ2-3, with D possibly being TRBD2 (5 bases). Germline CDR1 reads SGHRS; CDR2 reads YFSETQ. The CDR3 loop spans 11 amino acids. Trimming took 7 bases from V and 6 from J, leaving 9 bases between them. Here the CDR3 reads CASGPGDTQYF. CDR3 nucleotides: TGCGCCAGCGGGCCGGGGGATACGCAGTATTTT.

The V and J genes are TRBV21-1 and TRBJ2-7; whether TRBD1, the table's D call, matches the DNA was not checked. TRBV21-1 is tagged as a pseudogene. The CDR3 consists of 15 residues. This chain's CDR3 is CASSKPRPQTPEQYF. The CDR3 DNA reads TGTGCCAGCAGCAAACCTCGGCCCCAGACTCCCGAGCAGTACTTC.

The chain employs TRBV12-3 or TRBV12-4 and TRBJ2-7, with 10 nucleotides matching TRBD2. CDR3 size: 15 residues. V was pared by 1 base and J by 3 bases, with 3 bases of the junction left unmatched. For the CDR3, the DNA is TGTGCCAGCAGTTTAGGGACTAGCGGAGTCTACGAGCAGTACTTC. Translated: CASSLGTSGVYEQYF.

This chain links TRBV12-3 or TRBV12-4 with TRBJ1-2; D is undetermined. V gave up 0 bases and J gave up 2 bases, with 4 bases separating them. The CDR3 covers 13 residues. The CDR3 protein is CASSLARNYGYTF. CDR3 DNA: TGTGCCAGCAGTTTAGCAAGGAACTATGGCTACACCTTC.

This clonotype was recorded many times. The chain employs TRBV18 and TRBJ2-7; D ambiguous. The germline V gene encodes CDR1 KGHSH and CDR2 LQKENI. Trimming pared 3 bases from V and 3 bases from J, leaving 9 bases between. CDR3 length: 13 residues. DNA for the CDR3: TGTGCCAGCTCACCCCTGGAAAGCTACGAGCAGTACTTC. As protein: CASSPLESYEQYF.

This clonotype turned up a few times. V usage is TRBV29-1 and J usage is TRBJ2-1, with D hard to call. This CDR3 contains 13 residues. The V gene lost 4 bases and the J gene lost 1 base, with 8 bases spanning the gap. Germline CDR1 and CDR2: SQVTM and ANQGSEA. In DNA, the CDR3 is TGCAGCGTTGGGTCAGGTTCCTACAATGAGCAGTTCTTC. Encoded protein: CSVGSGSYNEQFF.

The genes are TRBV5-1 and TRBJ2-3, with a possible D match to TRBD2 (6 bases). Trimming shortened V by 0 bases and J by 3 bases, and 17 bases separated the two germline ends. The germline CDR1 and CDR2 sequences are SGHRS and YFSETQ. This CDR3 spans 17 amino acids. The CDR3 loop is CASSLARDSRETDTQYF. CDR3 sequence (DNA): TGCGCCAGCAGCTTGGCCAGGGACTCGAGGGAGACAGATACGCAGTATTTT. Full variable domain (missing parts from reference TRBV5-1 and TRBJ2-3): KAGVTQTPRYLIKTRGQQVTLSCSPISGHRSVSWYQQTPGQGLQFLFEYFSETQRNKGNFPGRFSGRQFSNSRSEMNVSTLELGDSALYLCASSLARDSRETDTQYFGPGTRLTVL.

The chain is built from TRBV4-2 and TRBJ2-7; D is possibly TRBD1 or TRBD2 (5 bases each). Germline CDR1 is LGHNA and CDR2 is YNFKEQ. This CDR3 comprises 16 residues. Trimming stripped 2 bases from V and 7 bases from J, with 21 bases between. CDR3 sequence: CASSQKGTPRWNEQYF. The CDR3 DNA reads TGTGCCAGCAGCCAAAAGGGGACCCCCCGATGGAATGAGCAGTACTTC.